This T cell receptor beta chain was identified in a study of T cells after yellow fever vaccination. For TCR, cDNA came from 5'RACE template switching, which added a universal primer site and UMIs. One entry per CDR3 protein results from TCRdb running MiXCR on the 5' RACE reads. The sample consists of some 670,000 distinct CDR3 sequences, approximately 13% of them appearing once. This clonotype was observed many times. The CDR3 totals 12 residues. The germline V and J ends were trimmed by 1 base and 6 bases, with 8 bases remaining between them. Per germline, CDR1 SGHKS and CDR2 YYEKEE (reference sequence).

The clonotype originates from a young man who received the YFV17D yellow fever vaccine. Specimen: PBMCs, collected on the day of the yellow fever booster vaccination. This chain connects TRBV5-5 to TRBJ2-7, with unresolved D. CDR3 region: CASSLYLSEQYF. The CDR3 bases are TGTGCCAGCAGCTTGTACCTATCCGAGCAGTACTTC. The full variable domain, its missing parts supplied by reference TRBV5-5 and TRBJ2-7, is DAGVTQSPTHLIKTRGQQVTLRCSPISGHKSVSWYQQVLGQGPQFIFQYYEKEERGRGNFPDRFSARQFPNYSSELNVNALLLGDSALYLCASSLYLSEQYFGPGTRLTVT.